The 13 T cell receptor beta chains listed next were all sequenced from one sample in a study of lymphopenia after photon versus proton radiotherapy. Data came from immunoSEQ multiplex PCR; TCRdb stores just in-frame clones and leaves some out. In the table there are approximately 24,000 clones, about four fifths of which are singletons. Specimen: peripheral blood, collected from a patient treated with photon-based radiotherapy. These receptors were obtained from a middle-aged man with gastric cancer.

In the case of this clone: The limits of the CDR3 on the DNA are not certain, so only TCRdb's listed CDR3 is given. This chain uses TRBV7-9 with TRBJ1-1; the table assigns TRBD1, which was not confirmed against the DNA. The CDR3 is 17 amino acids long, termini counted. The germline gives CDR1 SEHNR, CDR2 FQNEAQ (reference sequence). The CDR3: CASSSPFGPGGNTEAFF.

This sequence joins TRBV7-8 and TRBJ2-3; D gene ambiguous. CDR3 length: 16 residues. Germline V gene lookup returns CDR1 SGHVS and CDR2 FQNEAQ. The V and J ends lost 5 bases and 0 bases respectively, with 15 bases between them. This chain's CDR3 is CASSPVAVTSTDTQYF. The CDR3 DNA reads TGTGCCAGCAGCCCCGTCGCCGTCACTAGCACAGATACGCAGTATTTT.

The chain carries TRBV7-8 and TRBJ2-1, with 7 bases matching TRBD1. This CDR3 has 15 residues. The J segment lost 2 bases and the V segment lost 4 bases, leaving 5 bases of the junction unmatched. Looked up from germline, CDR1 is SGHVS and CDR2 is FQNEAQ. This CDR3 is CASSSDRVPYNEQFF. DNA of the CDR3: TGTGCCAGCAGCTCTGACAGGGTGCCCTACAATGAGCAGTTCTTC.

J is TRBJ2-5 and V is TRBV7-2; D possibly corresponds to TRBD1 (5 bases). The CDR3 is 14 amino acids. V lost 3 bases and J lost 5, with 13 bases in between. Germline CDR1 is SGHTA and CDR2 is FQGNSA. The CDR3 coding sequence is TGTGCCAGCAGCTTGGTCCAGGGAATCGAGACCCAGTACTTC. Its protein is CASSLVQGIETQYF.

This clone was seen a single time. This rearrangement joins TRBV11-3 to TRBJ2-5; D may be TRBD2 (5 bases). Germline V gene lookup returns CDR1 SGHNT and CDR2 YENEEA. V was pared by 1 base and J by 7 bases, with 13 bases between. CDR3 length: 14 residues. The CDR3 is CASSLVGDHGTQYF. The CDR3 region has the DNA TGTGCCAGCAGCTTAGTGGGAGATCATGGGACCCAGTACTTC.

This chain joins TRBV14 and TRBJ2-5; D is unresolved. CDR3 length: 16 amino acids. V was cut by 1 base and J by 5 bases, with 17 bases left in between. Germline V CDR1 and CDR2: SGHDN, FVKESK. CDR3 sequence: CASSQGTKGYQETQYF. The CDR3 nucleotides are TGTGCCAGCAGCCAAGGGACGAAAGGGTATCAGGAGACCCAGTACTTC.

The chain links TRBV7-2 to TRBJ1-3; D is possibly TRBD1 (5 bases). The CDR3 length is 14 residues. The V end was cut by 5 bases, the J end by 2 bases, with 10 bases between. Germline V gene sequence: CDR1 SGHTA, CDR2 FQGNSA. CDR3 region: CASSDGHPGNTIYF. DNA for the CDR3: TGTGCCAGCAGCGACGGACACCCTGGAAACACCATATATTTT.

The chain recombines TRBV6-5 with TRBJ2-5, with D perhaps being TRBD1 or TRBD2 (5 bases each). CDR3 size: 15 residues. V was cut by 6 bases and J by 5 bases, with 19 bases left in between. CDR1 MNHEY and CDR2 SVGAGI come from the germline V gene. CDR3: CASRPQVWGLETQYF. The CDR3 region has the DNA TGTGCCAGCAGACCACAGGTTTGGGGGTTGGAGACCCAGTACTTC.

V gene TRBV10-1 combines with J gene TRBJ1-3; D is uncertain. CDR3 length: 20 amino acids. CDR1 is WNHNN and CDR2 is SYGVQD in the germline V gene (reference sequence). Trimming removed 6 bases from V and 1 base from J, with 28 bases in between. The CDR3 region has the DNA TGCGCCAGCAGCGGACGGGCATCTGAGGAATGGAAGGTTTCTGGAAACACCATATATTTT. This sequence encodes CASSGRASEEWKVSGNTIYF.

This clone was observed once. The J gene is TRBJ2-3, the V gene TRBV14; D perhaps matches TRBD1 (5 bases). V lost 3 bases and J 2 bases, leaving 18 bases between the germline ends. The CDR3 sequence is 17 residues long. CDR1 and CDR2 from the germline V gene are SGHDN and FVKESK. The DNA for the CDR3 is TGTGCCAGCAGCCACCCCTGGGGCCAATTTAACACAGATACGCAGTATTTT. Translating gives CASSHPWGQFNTDTQYF. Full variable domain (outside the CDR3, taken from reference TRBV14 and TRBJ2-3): EAGVTQFPSHSVIEKGQTVTLRCDPISGHDNLYWYRRVMGKEIKFLLHFVKESKQDESGMPNNRFLAERTGGTYSTLKVQPAELEDSGVYFCASSHPWGQFNTDTQYFGPGTRLTVL.

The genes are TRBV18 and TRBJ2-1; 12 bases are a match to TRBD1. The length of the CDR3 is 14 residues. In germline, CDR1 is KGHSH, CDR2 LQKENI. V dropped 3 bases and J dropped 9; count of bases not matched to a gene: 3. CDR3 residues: CASSPGTGGLEQFF. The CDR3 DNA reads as TGTGCCAGCTCACCTGGGACAGGGGGCCTTGAGCAGTTCTTC.

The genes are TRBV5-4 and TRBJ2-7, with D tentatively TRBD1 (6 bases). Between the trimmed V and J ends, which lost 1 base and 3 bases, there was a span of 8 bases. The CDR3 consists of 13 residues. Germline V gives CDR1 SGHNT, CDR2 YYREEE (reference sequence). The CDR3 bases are TGTGCCAGCAGCTTGTCACAGGGCTACGAGCAGTACTTC. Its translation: CASSLSQGYEQYF.

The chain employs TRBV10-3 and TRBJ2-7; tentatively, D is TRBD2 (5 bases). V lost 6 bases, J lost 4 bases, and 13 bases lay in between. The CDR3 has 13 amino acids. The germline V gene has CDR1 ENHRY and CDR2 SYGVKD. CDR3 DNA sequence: TGTGCCATCAGGCTGACGGAGGCTTACGAGCAGTACTTC. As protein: CAIRLTEAYEQYF.